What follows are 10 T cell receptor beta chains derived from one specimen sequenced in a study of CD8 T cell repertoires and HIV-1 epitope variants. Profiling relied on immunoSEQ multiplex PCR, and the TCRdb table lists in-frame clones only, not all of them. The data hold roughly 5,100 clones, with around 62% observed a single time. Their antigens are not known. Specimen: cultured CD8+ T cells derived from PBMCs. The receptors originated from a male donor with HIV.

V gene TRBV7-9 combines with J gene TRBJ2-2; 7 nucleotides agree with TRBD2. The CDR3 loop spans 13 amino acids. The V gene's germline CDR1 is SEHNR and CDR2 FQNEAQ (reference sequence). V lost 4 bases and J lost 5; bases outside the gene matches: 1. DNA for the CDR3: TGTGCCAGCAGCTCCGGGAGGACCGGGGAGCTGTTTTTT. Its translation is CASSSGRTGELFF. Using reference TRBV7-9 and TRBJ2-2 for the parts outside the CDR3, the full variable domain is DTGVSQNPRHKITKRGQNVTFRCDPISEHNRLYWYRQTLGQGPEFLTYFQNEAQLEKSRLLSDRFSAERPKGSFSTLEIQRTEQGDSAMYLCASSSGRTGELFFGEGSRLTVL.

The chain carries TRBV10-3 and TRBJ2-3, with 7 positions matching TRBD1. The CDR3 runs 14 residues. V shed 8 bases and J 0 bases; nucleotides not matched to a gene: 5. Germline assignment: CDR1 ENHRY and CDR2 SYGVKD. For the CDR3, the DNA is TGTGCCATCGGGACAGAAACTAGCACAGATACGCAGTATTTT. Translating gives CAIGTETSTDTQYF.

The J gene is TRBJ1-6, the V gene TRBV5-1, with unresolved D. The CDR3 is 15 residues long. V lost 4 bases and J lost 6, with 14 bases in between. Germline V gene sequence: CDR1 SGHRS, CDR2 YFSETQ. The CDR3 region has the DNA TGCGCCAGCAGCCCGCTGGAGGGAGGTAATTCACCCCTCCACTTT. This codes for CASSPLEGGNSPLHF.

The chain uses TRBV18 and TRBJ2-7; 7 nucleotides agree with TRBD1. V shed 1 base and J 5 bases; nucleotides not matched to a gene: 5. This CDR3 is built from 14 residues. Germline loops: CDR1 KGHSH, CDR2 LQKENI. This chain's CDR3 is CASSPQTGKDEQYF. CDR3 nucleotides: TGTGCCAGCTCACCACAGACAGGGAAGGACGAGCAGTACTTC. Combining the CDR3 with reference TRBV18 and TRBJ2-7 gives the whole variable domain NAGVMQNPRHLVRRRGQEARLRCSPMKGHSHVYWYRQLPEEGLKFMVYLQKENIIDESGMPKERFSAEFPKEGPSILRIQQVVRGDSAAYFCASSPQTGKDEQYFGPGTRLTVT.

In DNA, the CDR3 is TGTGCCAGTAGTCCGTCACAGGGCTCTTGGTACGAGCAGTACTTC. This gives the protein CASSPSQGSWYEQYF. V gene TRBV19 combines with J gene TRBJ2-7; maybe TRBD1 (6 bases). The CDR3 runs 15 residues. Trimming pared 5 bases from V and 4 bases from J, leaving 18 bases between. Germline-derived CDR1 and CDR2 are LNHDA and SQIVND (reference sequence).

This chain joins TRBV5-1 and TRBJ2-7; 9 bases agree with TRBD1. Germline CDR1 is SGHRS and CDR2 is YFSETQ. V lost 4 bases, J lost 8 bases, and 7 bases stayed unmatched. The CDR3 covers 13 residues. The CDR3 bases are TGCGCCAGCAGCCCTGGGACAGGGCAAAAGCAGTACTTC. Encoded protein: CASSPGTGQKQYF. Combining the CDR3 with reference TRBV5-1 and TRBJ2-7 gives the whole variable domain KAGVTQTPRYLIKTRGQQVTLSCSPISGHRSVSWYQQTPGQGLQFLFEYFSETQRNKGNFPGRFSGRQFSNSRSEMNVSTLELGDSALYLCASSPGTGQKQYFGPGTRLTVT.

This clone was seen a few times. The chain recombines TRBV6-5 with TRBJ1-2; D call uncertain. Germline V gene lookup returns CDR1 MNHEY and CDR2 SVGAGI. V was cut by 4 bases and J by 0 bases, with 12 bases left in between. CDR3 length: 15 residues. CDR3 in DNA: TGTGCCAGCAGTTTTTCTCCTGAGGCTAACTATGGCTACACCTTC. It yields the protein CASSFSPEANYGYTF.

In DNA form, the CDR3 reads TGTGCCAGCAGCCAAGGGTCAGGCCAGGGGGATGGCTACACCTTC. Translated, it gives CASSQGSGQGDGYTF. The chain is built from TRBV7-8 and TRBJ1-2; 7 bases fit TRBD1. Germline V CDR1 and CDR2: SGHVS, FQNEAQ. The CDR3 consists of 15 residues. V shed 5 bases, J shed 6 bases, and the junction held 12 bases outside the gene matches.

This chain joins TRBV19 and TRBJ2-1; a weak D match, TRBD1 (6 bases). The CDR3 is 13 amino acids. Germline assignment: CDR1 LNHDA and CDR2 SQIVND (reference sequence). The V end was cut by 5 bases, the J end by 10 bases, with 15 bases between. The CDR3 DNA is TGTGCCAGTAGTGCGACAGGCTTTGGGGAGCAGTTCTTC. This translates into CASSATGFGEQFF.

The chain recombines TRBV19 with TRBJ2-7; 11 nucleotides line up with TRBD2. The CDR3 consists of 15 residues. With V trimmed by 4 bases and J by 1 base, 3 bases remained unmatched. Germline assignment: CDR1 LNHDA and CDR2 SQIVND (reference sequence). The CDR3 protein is CASSKGLAESYEQYF. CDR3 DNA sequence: TGTGCCAGTAGTAAGGGACTAGCGGAGTCCTACGAGCAGTACTTC.